This T cell receptor beta chain derives from a study of blood T cell repertoires in COVID-19. About the research overall: Acute and convalescent COVID-19 specimens originated in the United States, Italy and Spain.

This clone appeared a single time. Per the germline V gene, CDR1 is LNHDA and CDR2 is SQIVND (reference sequence). Germline trimming cut 1 base from V and 6 bases from J; bases unmatched to any gene: 10. The CDR3 consists of 16 residues. As processed by the authors: How many nucleated cells were present was estimated from reference gene primer amplification. The assay was immunoSEQ multiplex PCR, and TCRdb's table has in-frame clones only and misses some. That table furnishes V, J and clone size, whereas the DNA furnished D and trimming. Of over 450,000 clones detected, 80% to 90% appear once; the ten largest clones hold over 0.7%.

The receptor was derived from a young man with COVID-19, enrolled during active disease. The chain couples TRBV19 to TRBJ1-1; 8 positions match TRBD1. Specimen: peripheral blood. This CDR3 reads CASSIVFETGDPEAFF. The DNA for the CDR3 is TGTGCCAGTAGTATAGTTTTTGAGACAGGGGATCCTGAAGCTTTCTTT. Complete variable domain (other parts from reference TRBV19 and TRBJ1-1): DGGITQSPKYLFRKEGQNVTLSCEQNLNHDAMYWYRQDPGQGLRLIYYSQIVNDFQKGDIAEGYSVSREKKESFPLTVTSAQKNPTAFYLCASSIVFETGDPEAFFGQGTRLTVV.